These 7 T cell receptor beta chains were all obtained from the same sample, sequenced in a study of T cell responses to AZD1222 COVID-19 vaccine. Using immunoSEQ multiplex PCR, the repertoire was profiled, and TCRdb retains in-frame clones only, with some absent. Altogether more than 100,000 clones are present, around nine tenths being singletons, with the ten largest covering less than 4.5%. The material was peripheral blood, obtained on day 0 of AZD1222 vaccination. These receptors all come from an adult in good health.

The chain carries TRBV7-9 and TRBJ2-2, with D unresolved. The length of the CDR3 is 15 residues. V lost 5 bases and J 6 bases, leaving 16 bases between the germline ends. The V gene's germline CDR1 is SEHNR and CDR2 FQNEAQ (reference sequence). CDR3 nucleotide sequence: TGTGCCAGCAGCGTCCTCGGGTCTGGATCCGGGGAGCTGTTTTTT. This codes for CASSVLGSGSGELFF.

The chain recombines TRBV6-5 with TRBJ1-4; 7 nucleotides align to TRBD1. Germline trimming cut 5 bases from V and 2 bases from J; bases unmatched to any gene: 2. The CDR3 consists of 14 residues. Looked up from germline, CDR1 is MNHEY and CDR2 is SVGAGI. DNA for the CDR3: TGTGCCAGCAGTCAGGGGGAGACTAATGAAAAACTGTTTTTT. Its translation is CASSQGETNEKLFF.

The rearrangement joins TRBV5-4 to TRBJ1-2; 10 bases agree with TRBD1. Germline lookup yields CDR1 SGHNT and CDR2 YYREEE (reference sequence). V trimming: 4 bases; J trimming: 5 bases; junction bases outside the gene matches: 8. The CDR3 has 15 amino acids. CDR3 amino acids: CASSLGGQGMYGYTF. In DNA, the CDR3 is TGTGCCAGCAGCCTGGGGGGACAGGGGATGTATGGCTACACCTTC.

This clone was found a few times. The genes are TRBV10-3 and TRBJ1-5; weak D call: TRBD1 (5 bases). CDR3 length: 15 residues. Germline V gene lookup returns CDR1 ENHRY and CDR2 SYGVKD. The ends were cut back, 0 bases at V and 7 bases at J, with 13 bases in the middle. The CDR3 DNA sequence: TGTGCCATCAGTGAGTCTAACAGGAGGGGCCAGCCCCAGCATTTT. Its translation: CAISESNRRGQPQHF.

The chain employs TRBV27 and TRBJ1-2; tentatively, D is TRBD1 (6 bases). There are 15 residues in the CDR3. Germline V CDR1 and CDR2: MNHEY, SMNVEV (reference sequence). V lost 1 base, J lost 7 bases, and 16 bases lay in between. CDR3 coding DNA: TGTGCCAGCAGTTTATTCTTAGGGGGAATAAGTGGCTACACCTTC. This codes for CASSLFLGGISGYTF.

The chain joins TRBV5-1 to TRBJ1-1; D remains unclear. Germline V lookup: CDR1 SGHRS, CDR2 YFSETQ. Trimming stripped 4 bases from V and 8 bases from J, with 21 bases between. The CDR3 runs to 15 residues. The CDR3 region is CASSLTGPHRLEAFF. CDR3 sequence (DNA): TGCGCCAGCAGCCTGACCGGGCCGCACCGCTTGGAAGCTTTCTTT.

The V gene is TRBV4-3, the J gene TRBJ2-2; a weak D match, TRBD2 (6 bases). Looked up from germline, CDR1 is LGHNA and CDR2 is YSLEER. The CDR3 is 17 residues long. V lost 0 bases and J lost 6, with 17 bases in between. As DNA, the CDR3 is TGCGCCAGCAGCCAAGATACTGCGGGGCTCCTATCCGGGGAGCTGTTTTTT. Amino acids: CASSQDTAGLLSGELFF.